This T cell receptor (beta chain) was sequenced during a study of blood T cell repertoires in COVID-19. Study context: Samples of COVID-19 (acute and convalescent) were obtained from the United States, Italy and Spain.

The CDR3 contains 14 residues. V was pared by 6 bases and J by 6 bases, with 8 bases of the junction left unmatched. Germline V gives CDR1 SGDLS, CDR2 YYNGEE. Some clones are missing from TCRdb's copy, which holds only in-frame ones; the method was immunoSEQ multiplex PCR. Here the sample spans about 180,000 clones, about 86% being singletons. The chain combines TRBV9 with TRBJ2-2; 7 nucleotides agree with TRBD1. The clonotype originates from a man in his fifties with active or convalescent COVID-19. The sequenced sample was peripheral blood. CDR3 DNA: TGTGCCAGCACCCCAGGACAGGCCCCCGGGGAGCTGTTTTTT. Translating it yields CASTPGQAPGELFF.